The 29 T cell receptor beta chains below come from one sample, sequenced in a study of blood T cell repertoires in COVID-19. TCRdb's copy holds only in-frame clones and misses some; the assay was immunoSEQ multiplex PCR. The table records over 150,000 clones, around 87% of them present only once. Input material: peripheral blood. Receptors originate from a man in his 60s with COVID-19, enrolled during active disease.

In the case of this clone: The sample contains more than one DNA sequence encoding this CDR3. The V and J genes are TRBV18 and TRBJ1-4, with 7 bases matching TRBD1. Trimming cost V 3 bases and J 4 bases; bases outside gene matches: 2. CDR1 is KGHSH, CDR2 LQKENI, per germline. The CDR3 length is 14 residues. This CDR3 reads CASSPGTVNEKLFF. As DNA, the CDR3 is TGTGCCAGCTCACCGGGGACAGTTAATGAAAAACTGTTTTTT.

The rearrangement joins TRBV19 to TRBJ1-5; possible D gene TRBD1, 5 bases. This CDR3 has 15 residues. V lost 5 bases to trimming and J lost 0 bases, with 11 bases between them. The germline CDR1 and CDR2 sequences are LNHDA and SQIVND (reference sequence). The CDR3 is CASSETAYSNQPQHF. The CDR3 nucleotides are TGTGCCAGTAGTGAGACAGCTTATAGCAATCAGCCCCAGCATTTT.

This chain uses TRBV18 with TRBJ2-7, with D perhaps TRBD2 (5 bases). Germline V gives CDR1 KGHSH, CDR2 LQKENI. Trimming took off 0 bases at V and 1 base at J, with 7 bases between the two ends. The CDR3 length is 14 residues. The CDR3 nucleotides read TGTGCCAGCTCACCACCGGACTCGTCCTACGAGCAGTACTTC. Translated, it gives CASSPPDSSYEQYF.

Points on this clone: At the DNA level, this CDR3 is encoded by other sequences in the same sample as well. The V and J genes are TRBV20-1 and TRBJ2-5; D is ambiguous. The CDR3 loop spans 11 amino acids. V was shortened by 3 bases and J by 1 base, with 3 bases between the two germline ends. The V gene's germline CDR1 is DFQATT and CDR2 SNEGSKA (reference sequence). The DNA of the CDR3 is TGCAGTGCTAGGGCCCAAGAGACCCAGTACTTC. Protein sequence: CSARAQETQYF.

The gene calls are TRBV11-2 and TRBJ1-4; TRBD1 matches 9 bases. CDR1 SGHAT and CDR2 FQNNGV come from the germline V gene. The CDR3 is 16 amino acids. J was trimmed by 7 bases and V by 1 base; bases with no gene match: 7. The CDR3 DNA follows: TGTGCCAGCAGCTTAGGTTTCGGGACAGGGTCTGAAAAACTGTTTTTT. This codes for CASSLGFGTGSEKLFF.

In this sample, this clone turned up a few times. This chain joins TRBV2 and TRBJ2-7, with TRBD2 matching over 7 bases. CDR3 size: 14 residues. Trimming took 11 bases from V and 0 from J; bases not matched to a gene: 10. Germline V lookup: CDR1 SNHLY, CDR2 FYNNEI. The CDR3 sequence: CADRAGTNSYEQYF. DNA for the CDR3: TGTGCCGATCGCGCCGGGACTAACTCCTACGAGCAGTACTTC.

The chain uses TRBV28 and TRBJ1-5, with no clear D. The CDR3 consists of 14 residues. The germline CDR1 and CDR2 sequences are MDHEN and SYDVKM. V dropped 6 bases and J dropped 0 bases, with 9 bases sitting between them. The CDR3 here is CASRTMASNQPQHF. CDR3 nucleotides: TGTGCCAGCAGAACGATGGCTAGCAATCAGCCCCAGCATTTT.

The J gene is TRBJ1-3, the V gene TRBV14; TRBD1 matches at 7 bases. With 4 bases clipped from V and 2 bases from J, the junction kept 8 bases outside the gene matches. Germline loops: CDR1 SGHDN, CDR2 FVKESK. This CDR3 has 16 amino acids. The CDR3 sequence is CASSPITGVTGNTIYF. The DNA for the CDR3 is TGTGCCAGCAGCCCTATTACAGGGGTAACTGGAAACACCATATATTTT.

The V and J genes are TRBV27 and TRBJ2-5; maybe TRBD2 (5 bases). V shed 0 bases and J shed 2 bases, with 16 bases lying between them. The CDR3 has 17 amino acids. The germline CDR1 and CDR2 sequences are MNHEY and SMNVEV (reference sequence). In DNA form, the CDR3 reads TGTGCCAGCAGTTTATCTGACGAACGGGGAATACAAGAGACCCAGTACTTC. Amino acid sequence: CASSLSDERGIQETQYF.

Only one count was recorded for this clone. This chain's CDR3 is CASSQDHTGSNGYTF. In DNA, the CDR3 is TGTGCCAGCAGCCAAGACCATACGGGATCCAATGGCTACACCTTC. The J gene is TRBJ1-2, the V gene TRBV4-2; no clear D. Trimming removed 0 bases at V and 6 bases at J, with 14 bases between. CDR3 length equals 15 residues. CDR1 and CDR2 from the germline V gene are LGHNA and YNFKEQ.

This chain joins TRBV30 and TRBJ1-3; D perhaps matches TRBD1 (5 bases). CDR3 length: 14 amino acids. Per the germline V gene, CDR1 is GTSNPN and CDR2 is SVGIG (reference sequence). The germline V and J ends were trimmed by 0 bases and 3 bases, with 9 bases remaining between them. The CDR3 DNA follows: TGTGCCTGGAGTGTAGGTCAGGGTGGAAACACCATATATTTT. Residues: CAWSVGQGGNTIYF.

The rearrangement uses TRBV13 and TRBJ1-1, with D uncertain. This CDR3 comprises 17 residues. V gave up 0 bases and J gave up 0 bases, with 14 bases separating them. Per germline, CDR1 PRHDT and CDR2 FYEKMQ (reference sequence). The CDR3 protein is CASSLGSSYSLNTEAFF. The CDR3 DNA sequence: TGTGCCAGCAGCTTAGGCAGCAGTTACAGCTTGAACACTGAAGCTTTCTTT.

The chain combines TRBV3-1 (or the pseudogene TRBV3-2) with TRBJ1-2; 8 bases align to TRBD1. V dropped 2 bases and J dropped 6; count of bases not matched to a gene: 2. Germline values: CDR1 LGHDT, CDR2 YNNKEL (reference sequence). CDR3 size: 13 residues. This CDR3 reads CASSQQDRDGYTF. DNA of the CDR3: TGTGCCAGCAGCCAACAGGACAGGGATGGCTACACCTTC.

The CDR3 bases are TGTGCCACCGCCCCAGGCCATACCATAGGCTACACCTTC. Translated: CATAPGHTIGYTF. The chain carries TRBV15 and TRBJ1-2; no clear D gene. Germline CDR1 and CDR2: LNHNV and YYDKDF (reference sequence). Trimming removed 8 bases at V and 8 bases at J, with 18 bases between. The CDR3 has 13 residues. The whole variable domain, filled in from reference TRBV15 and TRBJ1-2, reads DAMVIQNPRYQVTQFGKPVTLSCSQTLNHNVMYWYQQKSSQAPKLLFHYYDKDFNNEADTPDNFQSRRPNTSFCFLDIRSPGLGDTAMYLCATAPGHTIGYTFGSGTRLTVV.

This chain uses TRBV15 with TRBJ1-1, with 7 nucleotides matching TRBD1. The germline CDR1 and CDR2 sequences are LNHNV and YYDKDF (reference sequence). This CDR3 contains 14 residues. The V gene end was trimmed by 4 bases and the J gene end by 5 bases; junction bases not matched to a gene: 7. In DNA form, the CDR3 reads TGTGCCACCAGCAACCGTCAGGGGGAAACTGAAGCTTTCTTT. The encoded protein is CATSNRQGETEAFF.

This clone was counted between two and nine times. V is TRBV5-3 and J is TRBJ2-7, with 9 bases identical to TRBD2. TRBV5-3 carries the ORF label, with uncertain function. Losses at the gene ends were 3 bases for V and 5 bases for J; bases not matched to a gene: 12. The CDR3 contains 16 residues. The CDR3 nucleotides read TGTGCCAGAAGCTGTGGAGCGGCGGGAGGGCCCGACGAGCAGTACTTC. Its translation: CARSCGAAGGPDEQYF.

This chain uses TRBV25-1 with TRBJ2-1; 9 nucleotides match TRBD1. In germline, CDR1 is MGHDK, CDR2 SYGVNS. The CDR3 has 16 residues. V trimming: 5 bases; J trimming: 5 bases; junction bases outside the gene matches: 10. CDR3 DNA sequence: TGTGCCAGCAGTTACGAGGGACAGGGCCTCCACAATGAGCAGTTCTTC. It translates to CASSYEGQGLHNEQFF. The whole variable domain, filled in from reference TRBV25-1 and TRBJ2-1, reads EADIYQTPRYLVIGTGKKITLECSQTMGHDKMYWYQQDPGMELHLIHYSYGVNSTEKGDLSSESTVSRIRTEHFPLTLESARPSHTSQYLCASSYEGQGLHNEQFFGPGTRLTVL.

The chain couples TRBV19 to TRBJ1-3; 9 bases line up with TRBD1. There are 14 residues in the CDR3. Germline loops: CDR1 LNHDA, CDR2 SQIVND (reference sequence). V dropped 6 bases and J dropped 0; count of bases not matched to a gene: 0. As DNA, the CDR3 is TGTGCCAGTAGGGGACAGGGCTCTGGAAACACCATATATTTT. This codes for CASRGQGSGNTIYF.

J is TRBJ1-5 and V is TRBV7-8; perhaps TRBD1 as D (5 bases). Germline CDR1 reads SGHVS; CDR2 reads FQNEAQ. V lost 5 bases, J lost 2 bases, and 19 bases lay in between. This CDR3 is built from 17 residues. The CDR3 spells CASSPDWGESGNQPQHF. In nucleotides, the CDR3 is TGTGCCAGCAGCCCGGATTGGGGGGAGTCGGGCAATCAGCCCCAGCATTTT.

This sequence joins TRBV5-4 and TRBJ2-5; tentatively, D is TRBD2 (5 bases). The germline gives CDR1 SGHNT, CDR2 YYREEE (reference sequence). The CDR3 extends over 15 amino acids. V dropped 3 bases and J dropped 2 bases, with 14 bases sitting between them. For the CDR3, the DNA is TGTGCCAGCAGCTCCGGGCGGGCGGCTCAAGAGACCCAGTACTTC. It encodes CASSSGRAAQETQYF.

The chain joins TRBV9 to TRBJ2-1, with 7 nucleotides matching TRBD1. The ends lost 2 bases at V and 4 bases at J; junction bases unmatched: 9. CDR1 is SGDLS and CDR2 is YYNGEE in the germline V gene. The CDR3 runs to 16 residues. The DNA for the CDR3 is TGTGCCAGCAGCGTCAGAGGGGACAGCCTATACAATGAGCAGTTCTTC. This sequence encodes CASSVRGDSLYNEQFF.

The V call is TRBV12-3 or TRBV12-4, the J call TRBJ1-2; a possible D gene is TRBD1 (6 bases). Trimming cost V 5 bases and J 10 bases, with 14 bases left between them. CDR3 length equals 12 residues. CDR3 region: CASSLNRVSYTF. The CDR3 bases are TGTGCCAGCAGTCTAAACAGGGTTTCCTACACCTTC.

V and J are TRBV28 and TRBJ1-5, with TRBD1 as a possible D gene (6 bases). The CDR3 sequence is 14 residues long. Trimming pared 1 base from V and 12 bases from J, leaving 16 bases between. Germline V gene sequence: CDR1 MDHEN, CDR2 SYDVKM. CDR3 region: CASSLSTGQRFQHF. Here the CDR3 DNA reads TGTGCCAGCAGTTTATCGACAGGTCAAAGGTTCCAGCATTTT.

The gene calls are TRBV7-9 and TRBJ1-5; 7 bases are a match to TRBD1. CDR1 and CDR2 from the germline V gene are SEHNR and FQNEAQ (reference sequence). The CDR3 spans 14 residues. After removal of 1 base from V and 6 bases from J, the junction contained 3 bases not matched to a gene. The CDR3 spells CASSLGQGGQPQHF. Here the CDR3 DNA reads TGTGCCAGCAGCTTAGGACAGGGCGGTCAGCCCCAGCATTTT.

V gene TRBV6-5 combines with J gene TRBJ1-6, with TRBD1 identical over 10 bases. With V trimmed by 2 bases and J by 7 bases, 5 bases remained unmatched. Germline-derived CDR1 and CDR2 are MNHEY and SVGAGI. The CDR3 contains 16 residues. The CDR3 region is CASSYSDRGQNSPLHF. CDR3 nucleotides: TGTGCCAGCAGTTACAGCGACAGGGGGCAAAATTCACCCCTCCACTTT.

V is TRBV24-1 and J is TRBJ2-3, with 8 bases that match TRBD1. The CDR3 totals 14 residues. The germline V gene has CDR1 KGHDR and CDR2 SFDVKD. The V segment lost 4 bases and the J segment 5 bases; nucleotides outside the gene matches: 4. The CDR3 DNA sequence: TGTGCCACCAGTGAGGGGGGACAGGTAGATACGCAGTATTTT. Translation: CATSEGGQVDTQYF.

The chain links TRBV5-4 to TRBJ2-1, with a weak D call TRBD1 (5 bases). The CDR3 spans 15 residues. V lost 1 base and J lost 4, with 12 bases in between. Germline loops: CDR1 SGHNT, CDR2 YYREEE (reference sequence). CDR3 sequence: CASSLTGRGYNEQFF. The CDR3 nucleotides read TGTGCCAGCAGCTTGACAGGCCGAGGTTACAATGAGCAGTTCTTC. Full variable domain (outside the CDR3, taken from reference TRBV5-4 and TRBJ2-1): ETGVTQSPTHLIKTRGQQVTLRCSSQSGHNTVSWYQQALGQGPQFIFQYYREEENGRGNFPPRFSGLQFPNYSSELNVNALELDDSALYLCASSLTGRGYNEQFFGPGTRLTVL.

The V call is TRBV7-6, the J call TRBJ2-1, with 8 bases fitting TRBD1. The CDR3 is 16 amino acids. Germline V gene data show CDR1 as SGHVS and CDR2 as FNYEAQ. V was pared by 0 bases and J by 7 bases, with 8 bases of the junction left unmatched. CDR3 loop: CASSLAVGQGENEQFF. DNA for the CDR3: TGTGCCAGCAGCTTAGCGGTAGGACAGGGCGAGAATGAGCAGTTCTTC. Complete variable domain (other parts from reference TRBV7-6 and TRBJ2-1): GAGVSQSPRYKVTKRGQDVALRCDPISGHVSLYWYRQALGQGPEFLTYFNYEAQQDKSGLPNDRFSAERPEGSISTLTIQRTEQRDSAMYRCASSLAVGQGENEQFFGPGTRLTVL.

V gene TRBV12-2 combines with J gene TRBJ2-2; the table's D gene call, TRBD2, was not cross checked with the DNA. TRBV12-2 is reported as a pseudogene. This CDR3 spans 24 amino acids. The CDR3 region has the DNA TGTGCAAGTCGCTTAGTGGCACAAAAACACACCAAACTAGAGACTAGCGGGGGGTTCGGGGAGCTGTTTTTT. Protein: CASRLVAQKHTKLETSGGFGELFF.